This T cell receptor (beta chain) originates from a study of response to subunit inactivated influenza vaccine. TCRdb reprocessed the RT-PCR reads via MiXCR and lists one record per CDR3 protein. The table lists 630,000 or so distinct CDR3 sequences, around 14% of them singletons, with 9.5% to 13% in the top ten. Germline V gene data show CDR1 as SGHRS and CDR2 as YFSETQ. This CDR3 comprises 13 residues. Trimming stripped 7 bases from V and 0 bases from J, with 9 bases between. This clonotype was obtained from a man in his forties or fifties who received an inactivated influenza vaccine. The material sequenced was PBMCs from blood, taken 11 to 12 days after vaccination. The genes are TRBV5-1 and TRBJ2-3; D unclear. The CDR3 sequence: CASRPDSTDTQYF. In DNA, the CDR3 is TGCGCCAGCCGCCCAGACAGCACAGATACGCAGTATTTT.